The table lists the clone carrying this T cell receptor (beta chain) with a count of one. Antigen specificity is unknown. It is unclear where the CDR3 begins or ends on the DNA, so no DNA is shown, and the CDR3 is as TCRdb lists it. From its first to its last residue, the CDR3 has 14 amino acids. CDR1 and CDR2 from the germline V gene are SEHNR and FQNEAQ (reference sequence). This entry belongs to a study of cytomegalovirus exposure and HLA in healthy donors. PCR amplification relied on 60 Vbeta primers (plus 13 Jbeta primers). TCRdb keeps only in-frame clones here, not all; method: immunoSEQ multiplex PCR. Of around 170,000 clones detected, about 80% appear once; the ten largest clones hold 1%. Study-level results: The authors later found TCR association rates varying by HLA locus, with DRB1 most and HLA-C fewest. Earlier analysis yielded a pattern in which most TCR beta V segments were productive about 90% or about 30% of the time. In vitro experiments confirmed that a few CMV-associated chains were specific for CMV antigens. Presence/absence analyses took donor sequencing depth as roughly uniform.

Sequenced: PBMCs. The source is a woman in her forties or fifties in good health and CMV-seropositive. The gene calls are TRBV7-9 and TRBJ1-2; TRBD1 is taken as the D call from the table, unchecked against the DNA. This CDR3 reads CASSFGQGAGGSTF.